This passage covers 6 T cell receptor beta chains from one sample sequenced in a study of spatial heterogeneity in lung cancer. Specified time point: blood at routine non-recurrence follow-up after resection. Using its own MiXCR run on the 5' RACE reads, TCRdb lists one record per CDR3 protein. The table records 100,000 to 120,000 distinct CDR3 sequences, approximately 10% of them present only once. The material sequenced was PBMCs, taken at follow-up. The receptors come from a female donor with early-stage non-small cell lung cancer.

The chain links TRBV5-4 to TRBJ2-5; a weak D match, TRBD2 (6 bases). The CDR3 spans 14 residues. The germline V gene encodes CDR1 SGHNT and CDR2 YYREEE (reference sequence). Trimming left V 5 bases short and J 1 base short, with 12 bases between. This CDR3 reads CASRQTRAQETQYF. CDR3 nucleotide sequence: TGTGCCAGCAGGCAGACTAGAGCCCAAGAGACCCAGTACTTC.

The V and J genes are TRBV7-8 and TRBJ2-1; 11 bases fit TRBD2. The trim removed 5 bases at V and 10 bases at J, leaving 7 bases unmatched. This CDR3 is 14 amino acids long. Germline assignment: CDR1 SGHVS and CDR2 FQNEAQ. The CDR3 is CASSPTTSGGEQFF. DNA for the CDR3: TGTGCCAGCAGCCCTACTACTAGCGGGGGCGAGCAGTTCTTC.

The table lists this clonotype with many counts. The chain combines TRBV11-2 with TRBJ2-1; 11 nucleotides match TRBD2. This CDR3 spans 16 amino acids. In germline, CDR1 is SGHAT, CDR2 FQNNGV. J lost 6 bases, V lost 7 bases, and 11 bases had no gene match. In nucleotides, the CDR3 is TGTGCCAGCAACCTCCTTAGCGGGAGGGCCTTCAATGAGCAGTTCTTC. Protein: CASNLLSGRAFNEQFF.

In its sample, this clonotype was seen a few times. The rearrangement links TRBV20-1 to TRBJ1-2; 8 positions match TRBD1. V was clipped by 5 bases and J by 3 bases; unmatched bases: 2. The germline CDR1 and CDR2 sequences are DFQATT and SNEGSKA (reference sequence). This CDR3 comprises 12 residues. CDR3 bases: TGCAGTGCTCTGACAGGGGACTATGGCTACACCTTC. Translation: CSALTGDYGYTF.

This clonotype was detected ten times or more. The chain has TRBV4-1 and TRBJ2-3; D remains unclear. Trimming took off 0 bases at V and 3 bases at J, with 13 bases between the two ends. The length of the CDR3 is 16 residues. CDR1 is MGHRA and CDR2 is YSYEKL in the germline V gene. The CDR3 sequence is CASSQDSRRTTDTQYF. In DNA form, the CDR3 reads TGCGCCAGCAGCCAAGATTCAAGAAGGACGACAGATACGCAGTATTTT.

This clonotype showed up just once. With a much larger clone just one base away, this may be a read error. The J gene is TRBJ2-1, the V gene TRBV28; maybe TRBD1 (6 bases). This CDR3 comprises 16 residues. Germline CDR1 reads MDHEN; CDR2 reads SYDVKM. Between the trimmed V and J ends, which lost 7 bases and 4 bases, there was a span of 20 bases. For the CDR3, the DNA is TGTGCCAGCACCACCCCCTGGACAGCCTCGTACAATGAGCAGTTCTTC. This translates into CASTTPWTASYNEQFF.